Below, 20 T cell receptor beta chains from the same sample are listed, as sequenced in a study of cytomegalovirus exposure and HLA in healthy donors. Data came from immunoSEQ multiplex PCR; TCRdb stores just in-frame clones and leaves some out. The profile covers some 260,000 clones, with about nine tenths appearing a single time and approximately 3% taken by the ten largest. What was sequenced was PBMCs. The origin of the receptors is a woman aged 25 to 45 in good health and CMV-seronegative.

This chain uses TRBV10-3 with TRBJ2-6; D is uncertain. The CDR3 totals 16 residues. From germline, CDR1 is ENHRY and CDR2 SYGVKD. V was cut by 2 bases and J by 0 bases, with 8 bases left in between. The CDR3 loop is CAISEGPSSGANVLTF. The CDR3 DNA reads as TGTGCCATCAGTGAGGGACCGTCCTCTGGGGCCAACGTCCTGACTTTC.

The genes are TRBV5-1 and TRBJ2-7; D is possibly TRBD1 (5 bases). CDR3 length equals 15 residues. V lost 0 bases to trimming and J lost 1 base, with 11 bases between them. Germline lookup yields CDR1 SGHRS and CDR2 YFSETQ. CDR3 amino acids: CASSLDPGHSYEQYF. In nucleotides, the CDR3 is TGCGCCAGCAGCTTGGATCCAGGGCATTCCTACGAGCAGTACTTC.

The genes are TRBV7-2 and TRBJ2-7; TRBD2 might be the D (5 bases). This CDR3 comprises 14 residues. Germline V gives CDR1 SGHTA, CDR2 FQGNSA. The ends were cut back, 3 bases at V and 3 bases at J, with 12 bases in the middle. CDR3 DNA: TGTGCCAGCAGCTTGGGTAGTGACTACTACGAGCAGTACTTC. This encodes CASSLGSDYYEQYF.

This chain links TRBV27 with TRBJ2-1; 10 bases are a match to TRBD2. Germline lookup yields CDR1 MNHEY and CDR2 SMNVEV (reference sequence). The V gene end was trimmed by 5 bases and the J gene end by 2 bases; junction bases not matched to a gene: 3. The CDR3 spans 15 residues. This CDR3 is CASSPLAGAYNEQFF. CDR3 DNA sequence: TGTGCCAGCAGTCCCCTAGCGGGAGCCTACAATGAGCAGTTCTTC.

This sequence joins TRBV2 and TRBJ2-2; 7 bases line up with TRBD1. Germline assignment: CDR1 SNHLY and CDR2 FYNNEI. With 4 bases clipped from V and 8 bases from J, the junction kept 4 bases outside the gene matches. The CDR3 extends over 13 amino acids. For the CDR3, the DNA is TGTGCCAGCAGTGCTGGCAGGGGGGGGGAGCTGTTTTTT. It is translated as CASSAGRGGELFF.

The genes are TRBV14 and TRBJ2-1, with 10 bases that match TRBD2. This CDR3 spans 19 amino acids. The germline CDR1 and CDR2 sequences are SGHDN and FVKESK. V shed 2 bases and J 8 bases; nucleotides not matched to a gene: 18. CDR3 sequence (DNA): TGTGCCAGCAGCCAACGACAGGGGATCAGCGGGAGGGGTGGGGATGAGCAGTTCTTC. It is translated as CASSQRQGISGRGGDEQFF.

The rearrangement uses TRBV7-2 and TRBJ2-7; D remains ambiguous. Germline V gene lookup returns CDR1 SGHTA and CDR2 FQGNSA. The CDR3 is made up of 12 amino acids. V lost 2 bases and J lost 5, with 7 bases in between. The CDR3 sequence is CASSLRVDEQYF. CDR3 in DNA: TGTGCCAGCAGCTTAAGGGTGGACGAGCAGTACTTC.

For the CDR3, the DNA is TGTGCCTGGAGTGTGGGGGCAACTAATGAAAAACTGTTTTTT. Protein: CAWSVGATNEKLFF. The chain links TRBV30 to TRBJ1-4; weak D call: TRBD1 (5 bases). The CDR3 runs to 14 residues. V was pared by 0 bases and J by 0 bases, with 5 bases between. Germline V lookup: CDR1 GTSNPN, CDR2 SVGIG (reference sequence).

The chain joins TRBV20-1 to TRBJ2-5; D possibly corresponds to TRBD1 (5 bases). Germline CDR1 reads DFQATT; CDR2 reads SNEGSKA (reference sequence). With 7 bases removed from V and 1 base from J, the gap between germline ends came to 7 bases. CDR3 length equals 11 residues. CDR3 in DNA: TGCAGTGGGCAGGGCCAAGAGACCCAGTACTTC. Amino acid sequence: CSGQGQETQYF.

The rearrangement joins TRBV7-6 to TRBJ1-5; a possible D gene is TRBD1 (6 bases). CDR3 length: 13 amino acids. Trimming removed 2 bases from V and 7 bases from J, with 9 bases in between. Germline-derived CDR1 and CDR2 are SGHVS and FNYEAQ. CDR3 sequence: CASSLSGVQPQHF. The CDR3 region has the DNA TGTGCCAGCAGCTTATCAGGGGTACAGCCCCAGCATTTT.

This chain connects TRBV9 to TRBJ2-3; TRBD2 aligns across 9 bases. The V and J ends lost 3 bases and 11 bases, in that order; junction bases with no gene match: 19. The CDR3 is made up of 17 amino acids. Germline values: CDR1 SGDLS, CDR2 YYNGEE. CDR3 region: CASSAPLGAGGGGGQYF. CDR3 nucleotide sequence: TGTGCCAGCAGCGCCCCACTGGGAGCGGGAGGAGGAGGGGGGCAGTATTTT.

This chain joins TRBV28 and TRBJ1-2; 9 positions match TRBD1. The CDR3 has 15 amino acids. V lost 4 bases and J lost 4; bases outside the gene matches: 7. The germline V gene has CDR1 MDHEN and CDR2 SYDVKM. The CDR3: CASSSGQGYGYGYTF. The CDR3 DNA is TGTGCCAGCAGTTCCGGACAGGGGTATGGCTATGGCTACACCTTC.

This clone was recorded once. V usage is TRBV25-1 and J usage is TRBJ2-2; no clear D. V lost 1 base and J lost 0, with 6 bases in between. The CDR3 is made up of 15 amino acids. CDR1 is MGHDK, CDR2 SYGVNS, per germline. The CDR3 nucleotides are TGTGCCAGCAGTGAATCAGTGACGAACACCGGGGAGCTGTTTTTT. Encoded protein: CASSESVTNTGELFF.

This clone turned up a few times. This chain links TRBV30 with TRBJ1-2, with D perhaps TRBD1 (6 bases). CDR1 and CDR2 (germline): GTSNPN, SVGIG (reference sequence). The CDR3 extends over 12 amino acids. The V end was cut by 8 bases, the J end by 7 bases, with 17 bases between. The CDR3 loop reads CARDRRGIGYTF. The CDR3 nucleotides are TGTGCCAGAGACAGGAGGGGGATTGGCTACACCTTC.

This clone was detected only once. This chain joins TRBV9 and TRBJ1-1; tentatively, D is TRBD1 (5 bases). This CDR3 is built from 15 residues. CDR1 and CDR2 from the germline V gene are SGDLS and YYNGEE. V was shortened by 4 bases and J by 3 bases, with 16 bases between the two germline ends. CDR3 DNA: TGTGCCAGCAGCTCTAGTGGGGGAGGGGACACTGAAGCTTTCTTT. It is translated as CASSSSGGGDTEAFF.

The V call is TRBV5-1, the J call TRBJ2-7; 10 nucleotides match TRBD2. The germline CDR1 and CDR2 sequences are SGHRS and YFSETQ. V lost 3 bases to trimming and J lost 5 bases; unmatched junction nucleotides: 8. The CDR3 is 15 amino acids. CDR3 protein: CASSYPSGSVDEQYF. DNA of the CDR3: TGCGCCAGCAGCTACCCTAGCGGGAGTGTGGACGAGCAGTACTTC.

This clone was recorded only once. The gene calls are TRBV11-3 and TRBJ1-1; D not certain. Trimming removed 2 bases from V and 2 bases from J, with 15 bases in between. Germline V gene sequence: CDR1 SGHNT, CDR2 YENEEA. The CDR3 has 16 residues. The CDR3 loop is CASSLWVGWGNTEAFF. For the CDR3, the DNA is TGTGCCAGCAGCTTATGGGTGGGCTGGGGTAACACTGAAGCTTTCTTT. Full variable domain (missing parts from reference TRBV11-3 and TRBJ1-1): EAGVVQSPRYKIIEKKQPVAFWCNPISGHNTLYWYLQNLGQGPELLIRYENEEAVDDSQLPKDRFSAERLKGVDSTLKIQPAELGDSAVYLCASSLWVGWGNTEAFFGQGTRLTVV.

The chain carries TRBV29-1 and TRBJ2-5; the match to TRBD2 covers 11 bases. Germline CDR1 and CDR2: SQVTM and ANQGSEA. Trimming removed 4 bases from V and 4 bases from J; junction bases left unmatched: 5. The CDR3 length is 14 residues. CDR3 sequence reads: CSVGASGRPETQYF. The CDR3 DNA follows: TGCAGCGTTGGGGCTAGCGGGAGGCCAGAGACCCAGTACTTC.

J is TRBJ2-7 and V is TRBV18, with 8 positions matching TRBD2. CDR3 length equals 14 residues. V trimming: 3 bases; J trimming: 4 bases; junction bases outside the gene matches: 5. Germline-derived CDR1 and CDR2 are KGHSH and LQKENI. The DNA of the CDR3 is TGTGCCAGCTCACCGGGACTAGTGGGATACGAGCAGTACTTC. Translating it yields CASSPGLVGYEQYF.

The genes are TRBV7-9 and TRBJ2-3; 7 bases match TRBD1. The CDR3 consists of 15 residues. Trimming removed 6 bases from V and 2 bases from J; junction bases left unmatched: 8. CDR1 is SEHNR, CDR2 FQNEAQ, per germline (reference sequence). The CDR3, as DNA: TGTGCCAGCAGACATAGGACAGGCAACACAGATACGCAGTATTTT. As protein: CASRHRTGNTDTQYF.